This record concerns one TCR beta chain sequence. Its antigen remains unidentified. The V gene lost 4 bases and the J gene lost 7 bases, with 11 bases spanning the gap. This CDR3 has 13 amino acids. Germline V gene sequence: CDR1 LGHNA, CDR2 YSLEER. Data came from immunoSEQ multiplex PCR; TCRdb stores just in-frame clones and leaves some out. The sample lists roughly 120,000 clones; approximately 90% were seen once. This specimen comes from a study of cytomegalovirus exposure and HLA in healthy donors. General study points: The study designated around 150 TCR beta chains cytomegalovirus-associated. Subsequent analysis revealed that first-cohort TCR clusters tended to co-occur in the 120 or so validation repertoires.

The TCR originated in a woman aged 18-29 years in good health and CMV-seropositive. The genes are TRBV4-3 and TRBJ2-1; possibly TRBD1 for D (5 bases). The sequenced sample consisted of PBMCs. The DNA for the CDR3 is TGCGCCAGCAGCCTGACAGTGATAAATGAGCAGTTCTTC. Protein product: CASSLTVINEQFF.